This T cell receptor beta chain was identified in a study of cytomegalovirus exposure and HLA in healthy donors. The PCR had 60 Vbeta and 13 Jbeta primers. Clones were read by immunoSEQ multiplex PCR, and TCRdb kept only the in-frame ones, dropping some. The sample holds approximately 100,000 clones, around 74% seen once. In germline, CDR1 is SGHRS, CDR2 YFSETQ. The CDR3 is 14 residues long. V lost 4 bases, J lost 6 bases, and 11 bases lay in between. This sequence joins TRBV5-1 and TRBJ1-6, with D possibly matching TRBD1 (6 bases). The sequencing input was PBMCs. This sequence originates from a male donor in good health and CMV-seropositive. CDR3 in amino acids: CASSPDRFNSPLHF. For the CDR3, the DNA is TGCGCCAGCAGCCCCGACAGGTTTAATTCACCCCTCCACTTT.